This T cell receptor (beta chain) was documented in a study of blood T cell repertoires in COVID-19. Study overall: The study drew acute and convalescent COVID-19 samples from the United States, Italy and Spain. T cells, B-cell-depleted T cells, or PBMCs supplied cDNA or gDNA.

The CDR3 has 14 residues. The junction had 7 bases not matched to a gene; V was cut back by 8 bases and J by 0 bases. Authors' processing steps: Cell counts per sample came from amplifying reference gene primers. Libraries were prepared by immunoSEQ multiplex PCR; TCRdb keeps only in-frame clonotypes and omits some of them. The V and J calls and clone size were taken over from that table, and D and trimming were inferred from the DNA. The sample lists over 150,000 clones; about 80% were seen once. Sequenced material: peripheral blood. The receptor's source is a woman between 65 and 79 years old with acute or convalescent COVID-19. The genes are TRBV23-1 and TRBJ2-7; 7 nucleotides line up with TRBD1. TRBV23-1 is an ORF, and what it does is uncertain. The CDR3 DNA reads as TGCGCCAGCGGCCTCGGACAGGACTCCTACGAGCAGTACTTC. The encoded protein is CASGLGQDSYEQYF.